This T cell receptor (beta chain) appears in the sequencing data of a study of regulatory T cells in long-lasting Graves disease (TCRdb year 2021). In the study overall: In the newly diagnosed Graves' disease group, patients had been taking antithyroid drugs for less than 3 months. Patients with persistent Graves' disease were compared with patients with newly diagnosed Graves' disease using TCR sequencing and RNA sequencing of peripheral blood. The study was conducted in China and was registered as a clinical trial. A total of 35 or so samples were covered by TCR sequencing, comprising approximately 13 persistent and 20 newly diagnosed Graves' disease patients. Study-level results and caveats: As a limitation, the authors acknowledged that the small sample size may reduce accuracy. Compared with newly diagnosed patients, patients with persistent Graves' disease had lower TCR Shannon entropy and fewer highly expanded clones, which suggests clonal expansion. Peripheral blood alone was examined, since thyroid tissue, which constituted the primary lesion, could not be accessed. More public clonotypes were shared among persistent patients (over 2,500) than among newly diagnosed patients (966). Sequencing and analysis were limited to the TCR beta chain. Persistent disease showed preferential use of TRBV28, TRBJ1-2 and TRBJ2-5, whereas newly diagnosed disease favored TRBV20-1 and TRBJ2-1.

Read against the paper, the sample's time point label means: newly diagnosed GD, antithyroid drugs for less than 3 months. For both TCR sequencing and RNA sequencing, RNA was extracted from PBMCs using TRIzol. Graves' disease was diagnosed according to American Thyroid Association guidelines. Recruitment of patients was carried out at an endocrinology department in Xi'an, China. From each patient, 7.5 to 9.5 milliliters of peripheral blood was collected into an EDTA anticoagulant tube. Ficoll Paque Plus density gradient separation was used to isolate PBMCs, and no further T cell sorting was performed. RNA quality was checked with an Agilent 2100 Bioanalyzer and agarose gel, and concentration with a NanoDrop 2000. CDR1 and CDR2, looked up from the germline V gene, are SNHLY and FYNNEI. Trimming leaves V shorter by 8 bases and J shorter by 0 bases, with the junction holding 12 bases beyond the gene matches. Its CDR3 holds 17 amino acids, cysteine through phenylalanine. The CDR3 DNA has 51 bases and is translated from base 1.

The library relied on multiplex PCR. Sequenced using an Illumina HiSeq 4000. iRepertoire HTBI primers and Arm-PCR amplification of CDR3 regions were used to construct TCR beta libraries. Before sequencing, the PCR products underwent gel purification. The study's own analysis went as follows. Gene usage analysis of CDR3 amino acid clonotypes relied on the roughly 58 TRBV and 13 to 15 TRBJ segments identified across samples. COPE and FqMerger were used to merge the filtered high-quality paired reads into contigs. BLAST was used to align contigs to IMGT TRBV, TRBD and TRBJ reference genes, with CDR3 defined following IMGT. Highly expanded clones were defined as clonotypes with a frequency above 0.1%. Repertoire diversity was measured by Shannon entropy, and V-J evenness by the Gini coefficient. A clonotype found in more than one individual was treated as public. Using fastp trimming at Q25 and MiXCR clonotype assembly, TCRdb reanalyzed the public sequencing data and kept in-frame beta chains. Identical CDR3 proteins give one entry, which carries the most common genes and DNA. The V and J calls shown here were made by TCRdb, not taken from the authors' results. Here the sample has roughly 420,000 distinct CDR3 sequences; roughly 15% occur a single time. Jointly, the top ten make up 17% of the sample.

For this clonotype: Its antigen is currently not known. The record has no base qualities; no much larger clone is one base away.

These same records also appear under a second study, on T cells in Graves' hyperthyroidism and ophthalmopathy. The second study also describes: Stable Graves' hyperthyroidism was defined as no progression to ophthalmopathy during 18 months of follow-up. The hyperthyroidism patients were between 18 and 65 years old and newly diagnosed, with a disease duration of less than 2 months. Exclusion was applied to patients with uncontrolled infections, other autoimmune diseases, pregnancy or lactation. Diagnoses relied on clinical symptoms, serum thyroxine and TRAb, thyroid ultrasound and orbital computed tomography. The first round of RT-PCR for the TCR CDR3 was performed with the HTBI primer set and the Qiagen OneStep RT-PCR kit. Most expanded thyroid clonotypes (frequency above 0.001) were also detected in blood, a finding suggesting that blood repertoires may reflect thyroid immune responses. In cross-validation, a model built on a 13 V-J signature told ophthalmopathy apart from stable hyperthyroidism with under 90% sensitivity and 81% to 82% specificity, and in testing the same model reached 80%/75%. In validation, the model predicted progression to ophthalmopathy with roughly 70% sensitivity and around 72% specificity, a median of 6.5 months before onset. A discovery cohort of approximately 97 patients, roughly 40 with Graves' ophthalmopathy and 55 to 60 with stable Graves' hyperthyroidism, was used to find distinguishing TCR V-J signatures. Whether ophthalmopathy could be predicted prospectively was tested in an independent validation cohort made up of 18 hyperthyroidism patients plus 17 patients who later progressed to ophthalmopathy. The 80 to 100 discovery patients were randomly divided into training and test sets at a 7:3 ratio. Thyroid tissue and blood T-cell repertoires from more than five Graves' hyperthyroidism patients were also compared in the study. Following sampling, methimazole starting at 30 mg daily was given to hyperthyroidism patients, and high-dose intravenous methylprednisolone was given to ophthalmopathy patients. The libraries were constructed in a second round of multiplex PCR and then size-selected and purified. Paired-end sequencing of the libraries was performed with 100 bp reads on an Illumina HiSeq2000. Raw data were processed with SOAPnuke, discarding reads with adapters, uncalled bases, mean Phred below 15, or no exact constant-primer or identifier match. COPE v1.2.5 was used to merge the high-quality paired reads, and each unique nucleotide sequence was defined as a clonotype. MiTCR v1.1 was used to align the clonotypes against IMGT TRBV, TRBD and TRBJ reference segments. Only V-J combinations with frequency above 0.0001, covering about 99% of repertoires, were analysed. A TCS score was defined as the ratio of F50 (clonal expansion) to E x V (chaos), with BLOSUM62-based TCRdist applied between CDR3 peptides within each V-J. Welch's t-statistics and random forest reduced roughly 500 V-J features to roughly 13, which were used in a naive Bayes classifier (R e1071). Sample size was not statistically predetermined, and blinding of investigators to group allocation was not performed. The paper reports TCR Vbeta CDR3 sequencing of about 140 peripheral blood samples: fewer than 50 ophthalmopathy, over 70 hyperthyroidism and approximately 17 progressor patients.

The sequence derives from a woman aged 50 to 60 with Graves disease. Donor details come from another sample of the same person, matched by shared clones. The sequencing used peripheral blood mononuclear cells (PBMCs), collected at new diagnosis, from a patient treated with antithyroid drugs. The receptor chain draws on TRBV2 and TRBJ2-7; the central 11 bases match TRBD2. The encoded CDR3 is CASSPISGRDSSYEQYF. The DNA reads TGTGCCAGCTCACCAATTAGCGGGAGGGATAGCTCCTACGAGCAGTACTTC.